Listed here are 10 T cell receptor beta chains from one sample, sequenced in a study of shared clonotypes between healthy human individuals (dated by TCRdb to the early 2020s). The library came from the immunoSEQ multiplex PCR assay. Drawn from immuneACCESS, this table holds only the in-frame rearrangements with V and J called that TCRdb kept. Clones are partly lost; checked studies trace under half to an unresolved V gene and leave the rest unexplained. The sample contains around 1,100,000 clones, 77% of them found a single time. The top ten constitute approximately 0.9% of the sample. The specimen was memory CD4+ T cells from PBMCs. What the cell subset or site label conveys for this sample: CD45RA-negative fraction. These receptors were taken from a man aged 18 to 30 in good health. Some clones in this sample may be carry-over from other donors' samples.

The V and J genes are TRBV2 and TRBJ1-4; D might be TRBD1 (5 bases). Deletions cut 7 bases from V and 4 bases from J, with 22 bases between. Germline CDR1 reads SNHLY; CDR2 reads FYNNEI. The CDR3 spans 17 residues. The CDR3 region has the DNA TGTGCCAGCAAAACTCTATCTCGAGGGGCCCTTAATGAAAAACTGTTTTTT. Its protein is CASKTLSRGALNEKLFF.

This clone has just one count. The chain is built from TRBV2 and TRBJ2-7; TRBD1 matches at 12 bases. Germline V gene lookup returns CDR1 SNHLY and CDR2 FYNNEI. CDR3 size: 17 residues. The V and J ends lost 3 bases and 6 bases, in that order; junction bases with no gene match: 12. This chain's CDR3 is CASSENHLGQGASEQYF. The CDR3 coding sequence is TGTGCCAGCAGTGAGAATCATCTGGGACAGGGGGCGTCCGAGCAGTACTTC.

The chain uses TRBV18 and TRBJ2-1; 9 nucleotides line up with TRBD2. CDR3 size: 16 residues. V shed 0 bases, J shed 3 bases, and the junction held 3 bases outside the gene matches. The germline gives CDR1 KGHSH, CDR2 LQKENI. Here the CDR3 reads CASSPPAGGFYNEQFF. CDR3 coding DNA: TGTGCCAGCTCACCACCGGCGGGAGGGTTCTACAATGAGCAGTTCTTC.

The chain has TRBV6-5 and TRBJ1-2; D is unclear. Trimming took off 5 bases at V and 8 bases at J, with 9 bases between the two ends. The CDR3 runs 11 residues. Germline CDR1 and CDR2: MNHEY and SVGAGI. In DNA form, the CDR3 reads TGTGCCAGCAGTGTCGAGAGGGGCTACACCTTC. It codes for CASSVERGYTF.

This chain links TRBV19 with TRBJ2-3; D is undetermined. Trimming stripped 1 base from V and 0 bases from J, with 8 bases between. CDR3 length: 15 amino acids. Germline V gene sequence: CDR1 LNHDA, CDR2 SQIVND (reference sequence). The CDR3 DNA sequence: TGTGCCAGTAGTATAGCAGGTTTTAGCACAGATACGCAGTATTTT. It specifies CASSIAGFSTDTQYF.

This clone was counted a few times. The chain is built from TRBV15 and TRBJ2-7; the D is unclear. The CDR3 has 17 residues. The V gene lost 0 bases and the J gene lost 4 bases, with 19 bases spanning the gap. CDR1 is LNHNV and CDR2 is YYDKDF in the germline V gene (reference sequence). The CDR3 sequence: CATSREMVTGPEYEQYF. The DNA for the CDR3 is TGTGCCACCAGCAGAGAAATGGTAACTGGGCCTGAGTACGAGCAGTACTTC.

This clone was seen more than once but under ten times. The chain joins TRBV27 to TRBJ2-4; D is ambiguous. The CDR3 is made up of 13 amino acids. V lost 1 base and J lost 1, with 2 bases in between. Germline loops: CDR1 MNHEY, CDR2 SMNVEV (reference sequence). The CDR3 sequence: CASSLFAKNIQYF. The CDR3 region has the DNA TGTGCCAGCAGTTTATTTGCCAAAAACATTCAGTACTTC.

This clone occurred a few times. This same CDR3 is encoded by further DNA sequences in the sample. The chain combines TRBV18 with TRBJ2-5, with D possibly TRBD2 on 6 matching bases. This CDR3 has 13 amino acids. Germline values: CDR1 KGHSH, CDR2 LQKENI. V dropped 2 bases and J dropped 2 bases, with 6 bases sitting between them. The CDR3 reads CASSPGGQETQYF. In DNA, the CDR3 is TGTGCCAGCTCACCAGGGGGGCAAGAGACCCAGTACTTC. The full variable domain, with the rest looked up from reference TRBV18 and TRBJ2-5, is NAGVMQNPRHLVRRRGQEARLRCSPMKGHSHVYWYRQLPEEGLKFMVYLQKENIIDESGMPKERFSAEFPKEGPSILRIQQVVRGDSAAYFCASSPGGQETQYFGPGTRLLVL.

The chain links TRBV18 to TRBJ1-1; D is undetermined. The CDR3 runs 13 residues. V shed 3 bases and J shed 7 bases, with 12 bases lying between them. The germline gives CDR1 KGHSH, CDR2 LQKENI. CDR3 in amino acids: CASSPGLASEAFF. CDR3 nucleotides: TGTGCCAGCTCACCTGGCCTGGCGAGTGAAGCTTTCTTT.

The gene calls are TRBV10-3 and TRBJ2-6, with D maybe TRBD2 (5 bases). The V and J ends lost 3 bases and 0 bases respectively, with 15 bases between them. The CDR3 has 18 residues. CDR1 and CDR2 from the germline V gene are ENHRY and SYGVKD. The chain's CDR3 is CAISEPGSNPSGANVLTF. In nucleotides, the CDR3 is TGTGCCATCAGTGAACCGGGAAGCAACCCCTCTGGGGCCAACGTCCTGACTTTC.